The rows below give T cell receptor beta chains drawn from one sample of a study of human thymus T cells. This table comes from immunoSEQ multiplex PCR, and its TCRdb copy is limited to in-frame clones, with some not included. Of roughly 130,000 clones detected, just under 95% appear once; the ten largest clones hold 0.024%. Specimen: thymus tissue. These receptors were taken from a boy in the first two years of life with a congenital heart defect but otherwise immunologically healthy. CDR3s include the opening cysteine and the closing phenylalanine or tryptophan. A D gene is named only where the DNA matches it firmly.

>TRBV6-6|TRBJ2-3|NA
CASSYDRRDLDTQYF
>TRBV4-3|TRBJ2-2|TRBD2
CASSQDGGGRDTGELFF
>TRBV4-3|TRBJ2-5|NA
CASSQDFMGTQYF
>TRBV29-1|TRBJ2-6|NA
CSVPSYILGPPQRVSGANVLTF
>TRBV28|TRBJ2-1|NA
CASSLPGNEQFF
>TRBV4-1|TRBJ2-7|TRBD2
CASSHLSGLASYEQYF
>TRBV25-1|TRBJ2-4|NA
CASSEPGGLAKNIQYF
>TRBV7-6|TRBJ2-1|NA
CASSQGGREGGNEQFF
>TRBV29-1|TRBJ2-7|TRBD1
CSVETGANEQYF
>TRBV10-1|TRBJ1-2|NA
CASSESTENYGYTF
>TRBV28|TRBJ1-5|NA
CASSPTESNQPQHF
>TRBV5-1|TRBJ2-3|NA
CASSHRDAGTDTQYF
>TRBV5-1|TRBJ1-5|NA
CASSLAGEAQHF
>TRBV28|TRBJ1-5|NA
CASSLWVGSDQPQHF
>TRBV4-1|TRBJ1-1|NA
CASTKGPNTEAFF
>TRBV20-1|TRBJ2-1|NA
CSAQYNEQFF
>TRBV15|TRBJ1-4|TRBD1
CATSKVWGQGANEKLFF
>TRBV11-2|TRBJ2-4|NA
CASSVLAKNIQYF
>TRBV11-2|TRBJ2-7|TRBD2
CASSLTSEPTYEQYF
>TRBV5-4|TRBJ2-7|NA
CASSLEGQGFYEQYF
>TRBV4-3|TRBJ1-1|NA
CASSQAIGGIEAFF
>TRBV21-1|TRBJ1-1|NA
CASRRRRAEAFF
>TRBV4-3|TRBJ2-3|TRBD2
CASSQVLLGLAIPGASTDTQYF
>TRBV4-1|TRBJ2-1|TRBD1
CASSPGTGGLSSYNEQFF
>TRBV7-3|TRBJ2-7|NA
CASSFAVGDEQYF
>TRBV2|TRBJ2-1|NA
CASSAGTWRQEQFF
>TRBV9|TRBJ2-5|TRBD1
CASSWGTGGPKYF
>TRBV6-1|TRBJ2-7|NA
CASSSNRVSSYEQYF